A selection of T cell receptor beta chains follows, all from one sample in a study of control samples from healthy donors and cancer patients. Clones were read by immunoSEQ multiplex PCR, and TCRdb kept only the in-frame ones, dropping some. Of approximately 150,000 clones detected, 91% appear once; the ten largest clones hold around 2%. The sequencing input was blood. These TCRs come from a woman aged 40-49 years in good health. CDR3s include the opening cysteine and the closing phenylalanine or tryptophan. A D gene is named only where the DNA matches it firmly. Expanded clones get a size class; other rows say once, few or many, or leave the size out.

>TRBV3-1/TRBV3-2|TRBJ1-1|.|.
TGTGCCAGCAGCCAAGATGCCGTGAACACTGAAGCTTTCTTT
CASSQDAVNTEAFF
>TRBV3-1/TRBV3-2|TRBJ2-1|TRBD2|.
TGTGCCAGCAGCCCGGGACTAGCGGGGGGCAATGAGCAGTTCTTC
CASSPGLAGGNEQFF
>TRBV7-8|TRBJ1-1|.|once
TGTGCCAGCAGCCTAGGGACCGGGGTTTTTTCGGAAGCTTTCTTT
CASSLGTGVFSEAFF
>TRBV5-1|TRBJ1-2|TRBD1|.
TGCGCCAGCAGCCAGGGACAGGGCTATGGCTACACCTTC
CASSQGQGYGYTF
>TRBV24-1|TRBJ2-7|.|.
TGTGCCACCAGTGACGATGGGGACGAGCAGTACTTC
CATSDDGDEQYF
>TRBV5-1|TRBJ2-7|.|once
TGCGCCAGCAGCTTGGATCAGACGAGCTCCTACGAGCAGTACTTC
CASSLDQTSSYEQYF
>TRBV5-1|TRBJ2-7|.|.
TGCGCCAGCAGCTTGGACAGTGCCTACGAGCAGTACTTC
CASSLDSAYEQYF
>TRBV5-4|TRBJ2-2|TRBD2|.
TGTGCCAGCAGCTCTTACCGGGGGGGCCCCGGGGAGCTGTTTTTT
CASSSYRGGPGELFF
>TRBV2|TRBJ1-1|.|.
TGTGCCAGCAGTCTTGACAGGCTGAACACTGAAGCTTTCTTT
CASSLDRLNTEAFF
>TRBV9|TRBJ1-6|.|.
TGTGCCAGCAGCGCCGGAGGGAATTCACCCCTCCACTTT
CASSAGGNSPLHF
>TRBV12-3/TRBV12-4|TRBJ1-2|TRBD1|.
TGTGCCACCTGCCCCGGGACAGGCTATGGCTACACCTTC
CATCPGTGYGYTF
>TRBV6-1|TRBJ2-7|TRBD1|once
TGTGCCAGCAGTGAAATGGGGGACAGCTCCTACGAGCAGTACTTC
CASSEMGDSSYEQYF
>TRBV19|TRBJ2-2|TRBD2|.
TGTGCCAGTAGGTATAGCGGGATAACCGGGGAGCTGTTTTTT
CASRYSGITGELFF
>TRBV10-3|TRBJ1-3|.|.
TGTGCCATCAGTGAGCGGGACGCCAGCTCTGGAAACACCATATATTTT
CAISERDASSGNTIYF
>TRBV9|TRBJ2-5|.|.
TGTGCCAGCAGCGCCGGGGGCCTATTCACGGAGACCCAGTACTTC
CASSAGGLFTETQYF
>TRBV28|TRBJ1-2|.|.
TGTGCCAGCAGTTCCGGTCCGAGGACAGAGAACTATGGCTACACCTTC
CASSSGPRTENYGYTF
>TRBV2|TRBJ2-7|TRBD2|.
TGTGCCAGCAGTGTGACTAGCGGGGTGATCGAGGAGCGCGAGCAGTACTTC
CASSVTSGVIEEREQYF
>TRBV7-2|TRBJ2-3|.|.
TGTGCCAGCAGCCGTATTTCGGATACGCAGTATTTT
CASSRISDTQYF
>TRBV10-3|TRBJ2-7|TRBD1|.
TGTGCCATCAGTGACCCGGACAGGGCAAACGAGCAGTACTTC
CAISDPDRANEQYF
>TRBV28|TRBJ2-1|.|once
TGTGCCAGCAGTTTAGAGGAACGTGAGCAGTTCTTC
CASSLEEREQFF
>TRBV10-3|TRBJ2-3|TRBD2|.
TGTGCCATCAGTGATAATAAGGGAATGCGGGGGGGCCACACAGATACGCAGTATTTT
CAISDNKGMRGGHTDTQYF
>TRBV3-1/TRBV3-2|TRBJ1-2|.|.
TGTGCCAGCAGCCAAGTTTCGGGGCGTTCTAACTATGGCTACACCTTC
CASSQVSGRSNYGYTF
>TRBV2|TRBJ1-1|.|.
TGTGCCAGCAGTGACCCAGGCAGACCGAACACTGAAGCTTTCTTT
CASSDPGRPNTEAFF
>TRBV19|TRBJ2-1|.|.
TGTGCCAGTTCCTCCCCCTTTAATGAGCAGTTCTTC
CASSSPFNEQFF
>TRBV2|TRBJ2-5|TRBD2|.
TGTGCCAGCAGTGCACTAGCGGGGGAAGGGACCCAGTACTTC
CASSALAGEGTQYF
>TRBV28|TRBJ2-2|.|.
TGTGCCAGCAGCTCAGCGGCCGTGGGAATCGGGGAGCTGTTTTTT
CASSSAAVGIGELFF
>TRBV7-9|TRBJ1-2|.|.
TGTGCCAGCATCCCCGGCGGGCAGGGTAACTATGGCTACACCTTC
CASIPGGQGNYGYTF
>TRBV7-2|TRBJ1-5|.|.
TGTGCCAGCAGCTTAGACCGGTTGGTCTCGGGCAATCAGCCCCAGCATTTT
CASSLDRLVSGNQPQHF
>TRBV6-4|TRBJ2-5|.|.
TGTGCCAGCAGTGACTCCCACGGTCGGGGGACCCAGTACTTC
CASSDSHGRGTQYF